The present TCR beta chain was sequenced within a study of T cells in Graves' hyperthyroidism and ophthalmopathy. Findings of the study overall: Through a model of 13 V-J features, ophthalmopathy was separated from stable hyperthyroidism.

TCR beta CDR3 region amplification was performed from RNA transcripts. A set of HTBI primers served as the primers for a first-round RT-PCR of the TCR CDR3. From the multiplex PCR reads, TCRdb called clonotypes with MiXCR, one entry per CDR3 protein. The sample lists about 480,000 distinct CDR3 sequences; about 22% were seen once. Under 3 months was the duration of disease in ophthalmopathy patients, who also had a Clinical Activity Score of at least 3 and a NOSPECS grade of at least 4. Concerning this clonotype itself: As yet, its antigen is unknown.

Sequencing was carried out using blood. The TCR comes from a woman in her 70s with Graves' ophthalmopathy.

This CDR3 is CSASARQLKTYEQYF. CDR3 bases: TGCAGTGCTAGTGCTCGACAGTTAAAGACCTACGAGCAGTACTTC. The rearrangement uses TRBV20-1 and TRBJ2-7, with D possibly being TRBD1 (5 bases). CDR1 DFQATT and CDR2 SNEGSKA come from the germline V gene (reference sequence). CDR3 length: 15 amino acids. Trimming stripped 3 bases from V and 2 bases from J, with 17 bases between.